This TCR beta chain originates from a study of a mutant IDH1 vaccine in newly diagnosed glioma. At the level of the study: Vaccines began 4-6 weeks after radiotherapy alone, or with temozolomide cycles. Patients had received radiotherapy, temozolomide, or both previously, most receiving both. In the visit schedule, V12 fell in week 35, while V13 fell in week 47.

This clone was recorded once. Antigen unknown. Indicated time point: week 47, end of study. Topical imiquimod was applied with each vaccine dose, which held 300 ug of mutant IDH1 20-mer peptide. Across weeks 1, 3, 5, 7, 11, 15, 19 and 23, patients received a vaccination each time, eight in all. This table comes from immunoSEQ multiplex PCR, and its TCRdb copy is limited to in-frame clones, with some not included. This table holds almost 95,000 clones, around 92% found once. The receptor comes from a woman aged 45-60 years with glioma. The specimen was PBMCs, collected from a glioma patient whose treatment included an IDH1 peptide vaccine.

The CDR3 DNA sequence: TGTGCCAGCAGTGAGACAGGGGCAGGAAACACCATATATTTT. Translated, it gives CASSETGAGNTIYF. The genes are TRBV25-1 and TRBJ1-3, with 8 bases identical to TRBD1. This CDR3 has 14 amino acids. V gave up 3 bases and J gave up 4 bases; unmatched junction bases: 2. CDR1 and CDR2 from the germline V gene are MGHDK and SYGVNS.